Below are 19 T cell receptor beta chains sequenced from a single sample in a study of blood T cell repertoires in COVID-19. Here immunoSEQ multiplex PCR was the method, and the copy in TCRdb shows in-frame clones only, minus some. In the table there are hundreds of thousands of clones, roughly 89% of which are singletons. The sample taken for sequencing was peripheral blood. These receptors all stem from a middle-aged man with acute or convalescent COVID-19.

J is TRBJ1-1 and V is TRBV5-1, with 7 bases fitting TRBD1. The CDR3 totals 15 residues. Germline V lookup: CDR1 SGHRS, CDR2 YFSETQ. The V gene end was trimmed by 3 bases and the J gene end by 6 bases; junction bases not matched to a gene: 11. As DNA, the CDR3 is TGCGCCAGCAGCTGGGTGACAGGGTATGAGGCTGAAGCTTTCTTT. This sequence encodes CASSWVTGYEAEAFF.

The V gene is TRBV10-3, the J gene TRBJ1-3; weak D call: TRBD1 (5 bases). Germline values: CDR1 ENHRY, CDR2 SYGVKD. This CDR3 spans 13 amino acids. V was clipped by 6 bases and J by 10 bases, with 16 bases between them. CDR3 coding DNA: TGTGCCATCAGCCCCGGGGGTACGCGGACCATATATTTT. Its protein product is CAISPGGTRTIYF.

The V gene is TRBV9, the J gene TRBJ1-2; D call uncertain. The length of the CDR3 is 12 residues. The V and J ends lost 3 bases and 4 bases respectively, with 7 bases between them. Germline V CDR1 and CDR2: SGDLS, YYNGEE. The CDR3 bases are TGTGCCAGCAGCGAGCCCCCCTATGGCTACACCTTC. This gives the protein CASSEPPYGYTF.

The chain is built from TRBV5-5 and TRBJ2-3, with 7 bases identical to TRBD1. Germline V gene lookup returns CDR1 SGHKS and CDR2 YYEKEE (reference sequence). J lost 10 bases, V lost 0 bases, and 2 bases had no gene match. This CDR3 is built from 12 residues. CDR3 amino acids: CASSLGTGAQYF. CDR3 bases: TGTGCCAGCAGCTTGGGGACAGGCGCGCAGTATTTT.

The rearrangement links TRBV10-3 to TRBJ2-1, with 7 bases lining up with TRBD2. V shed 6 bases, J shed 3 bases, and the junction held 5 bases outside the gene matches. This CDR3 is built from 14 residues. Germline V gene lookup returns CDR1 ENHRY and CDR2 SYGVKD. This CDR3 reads CAISEGLIYNEQFF. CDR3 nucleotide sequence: TGTGCCATCAGCGAGGGACTAATCTACAATGAGCAGTTCTTC.

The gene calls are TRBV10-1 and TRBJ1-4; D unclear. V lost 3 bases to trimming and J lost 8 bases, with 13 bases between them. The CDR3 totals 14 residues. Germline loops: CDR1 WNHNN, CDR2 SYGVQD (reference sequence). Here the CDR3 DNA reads TGCGCCAGCAGTGACGGGGATAGTGCAGAAAAACTGTTTTTT. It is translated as CASSDGDSAEKLFF.

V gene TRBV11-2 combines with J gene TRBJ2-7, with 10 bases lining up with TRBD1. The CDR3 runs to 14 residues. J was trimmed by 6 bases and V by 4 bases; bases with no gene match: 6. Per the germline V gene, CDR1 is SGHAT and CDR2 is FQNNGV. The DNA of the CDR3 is TGTGCCAGCAGCTCCCGGGACAGGGGTCTCGAGCAGTACTTC. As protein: CASSSRDRGLEQYF.

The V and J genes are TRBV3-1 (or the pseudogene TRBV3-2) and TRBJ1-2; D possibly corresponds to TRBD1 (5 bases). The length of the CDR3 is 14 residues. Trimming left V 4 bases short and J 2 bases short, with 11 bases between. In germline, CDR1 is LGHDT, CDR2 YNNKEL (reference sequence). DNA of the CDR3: TGTGCCAGCAGCCCGATGGGGGGGAACTATGGCTACACCTTC. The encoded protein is CASSPMGGNYGYTF.

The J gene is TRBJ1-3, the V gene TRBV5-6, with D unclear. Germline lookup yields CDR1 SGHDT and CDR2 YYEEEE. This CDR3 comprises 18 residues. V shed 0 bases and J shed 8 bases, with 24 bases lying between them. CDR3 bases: TGTGCCAGCAGCTTGGCCCTAGCAGCCTCGGCATTTCGGGACACCATATATTTT. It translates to CASSLALAASAFRDTIYF.

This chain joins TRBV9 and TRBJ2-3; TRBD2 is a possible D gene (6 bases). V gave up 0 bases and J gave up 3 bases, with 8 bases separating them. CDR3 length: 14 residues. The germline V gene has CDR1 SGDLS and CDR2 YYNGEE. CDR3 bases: TGTGCCAGCAGCGTAGTGCTAGCGACAGATACGCAGTATTTT. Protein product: CASSVVLATDTQYF.

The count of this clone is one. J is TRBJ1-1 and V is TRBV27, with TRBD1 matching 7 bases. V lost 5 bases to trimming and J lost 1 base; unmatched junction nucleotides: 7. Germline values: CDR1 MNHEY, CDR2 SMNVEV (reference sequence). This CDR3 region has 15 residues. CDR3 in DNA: TGTGCCAGCAGTCCACGGACAGGAGCGAACACTGAAGCTTTCTTT. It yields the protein CASSPRTGANTEAFF.

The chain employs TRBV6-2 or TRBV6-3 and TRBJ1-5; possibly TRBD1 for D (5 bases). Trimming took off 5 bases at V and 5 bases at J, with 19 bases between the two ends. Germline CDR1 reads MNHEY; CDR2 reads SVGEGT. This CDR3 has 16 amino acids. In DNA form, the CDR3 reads TGTGCCAGCAGTGCCAGCAGGGCGTACATCCATCAGCCCCAGCATTTT. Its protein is CASSASRAYIHQPQHF.

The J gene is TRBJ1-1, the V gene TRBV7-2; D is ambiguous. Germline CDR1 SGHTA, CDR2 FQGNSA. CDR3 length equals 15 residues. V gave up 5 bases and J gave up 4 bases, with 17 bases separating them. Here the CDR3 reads CASSPPGPVGTEAFF. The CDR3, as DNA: TGTGCCAGCAGCCCTCCGGGTCCTGTGGGCACTGAAGCTTTCTTT.

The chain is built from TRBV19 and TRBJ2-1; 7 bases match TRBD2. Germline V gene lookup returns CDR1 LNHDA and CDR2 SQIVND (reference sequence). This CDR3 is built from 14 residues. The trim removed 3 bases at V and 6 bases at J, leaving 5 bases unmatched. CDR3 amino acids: CASSIKGGGNEQFF. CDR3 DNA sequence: TGTGCCAGTAGTATCAAGGGCGGGGGCAATGAGCAGTTCTTC.

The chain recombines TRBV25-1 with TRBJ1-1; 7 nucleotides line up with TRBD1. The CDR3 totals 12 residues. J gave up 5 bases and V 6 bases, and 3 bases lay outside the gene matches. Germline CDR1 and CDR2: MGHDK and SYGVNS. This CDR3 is CASRTGSTEAFF. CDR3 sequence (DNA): TGTGCCAGCAGGACAGGGAGTACTGAAGCTTTCTTT. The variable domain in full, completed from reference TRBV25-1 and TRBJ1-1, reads EADIYQTPRYLVIGTGKKITLECSQTMGHDKMYWYQQDPGMELHLIHYSYGVNSTEKGDLSSESTVSRIRTEHFPLTLESARPSHTSQYLCASRTGSTEAFFGQGTRLTVV.

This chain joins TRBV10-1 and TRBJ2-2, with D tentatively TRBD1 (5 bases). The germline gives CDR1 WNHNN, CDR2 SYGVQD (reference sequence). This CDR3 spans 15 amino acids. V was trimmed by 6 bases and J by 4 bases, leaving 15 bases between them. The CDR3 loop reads CASSHATRGTGELFF. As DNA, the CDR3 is TGCGCCAGCAGCCACGCAACAAGGGGCACCGGGGAGCTGTTTTTT.

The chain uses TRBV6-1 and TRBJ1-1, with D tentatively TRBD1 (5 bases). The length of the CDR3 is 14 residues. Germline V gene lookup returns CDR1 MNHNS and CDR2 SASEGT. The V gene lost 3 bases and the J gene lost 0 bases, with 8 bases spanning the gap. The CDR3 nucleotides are TGTGCCAGCAGTGATACAGGTTTGAACACTGAAGCTTTCTTT. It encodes CASSDTGLNTEAFF.

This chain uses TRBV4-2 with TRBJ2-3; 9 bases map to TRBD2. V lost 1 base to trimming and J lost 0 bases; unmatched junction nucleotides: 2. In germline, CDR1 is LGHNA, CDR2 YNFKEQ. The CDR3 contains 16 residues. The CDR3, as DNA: TGTGCCAGCAGCCAAGTGACTAGCGGTAGCACAGATACGCAGTATTTT. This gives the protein CASSQVTSGSTDTQYF.

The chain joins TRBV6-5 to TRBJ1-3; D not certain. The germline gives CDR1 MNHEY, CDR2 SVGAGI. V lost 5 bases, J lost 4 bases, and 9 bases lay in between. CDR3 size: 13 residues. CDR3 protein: CASSTWEGNTIYF. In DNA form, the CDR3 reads TGTGCCAGCAGTACCTGGGAGGGAAACACCATATATTTT.